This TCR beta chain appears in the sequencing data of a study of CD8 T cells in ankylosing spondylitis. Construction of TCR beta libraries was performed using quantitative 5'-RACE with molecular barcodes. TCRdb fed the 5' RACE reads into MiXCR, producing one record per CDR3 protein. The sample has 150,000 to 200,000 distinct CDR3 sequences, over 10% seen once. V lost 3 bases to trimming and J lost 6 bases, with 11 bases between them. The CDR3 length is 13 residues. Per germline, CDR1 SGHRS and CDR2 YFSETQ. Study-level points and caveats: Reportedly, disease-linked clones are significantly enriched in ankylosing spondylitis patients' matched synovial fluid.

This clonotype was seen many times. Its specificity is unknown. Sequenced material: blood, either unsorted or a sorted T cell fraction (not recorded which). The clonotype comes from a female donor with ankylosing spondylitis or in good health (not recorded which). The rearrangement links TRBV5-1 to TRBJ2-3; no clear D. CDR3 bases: TGCGCCAGCAGCTGGCACTGGGTCGATACGCAGTATTTT. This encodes CASSWHWVDTQYF.